This TCR beta chain emerged from a study of early T cells in non-severe SARS-CoV-2 infection. Study at large: Chains were unpaired, as sequencing was done on bulk RNA from unsorted whole blood.

The germline gives CDR1 SEHNR, CDR2 FQNEAQ (reference sequence). The length of the CDR3 is 14 residues. V was clipped by 1 base and J by 5 bases, with 9 bases between them. TCRdb re-called the 5' RACE reads through MiXCR, storing one row per CDR3 protein. The data show tens of thousands of distinct CDR3 sequences, with roughly 15% seen just once and 3.5% to 5% held by the top ten. In its sample, this clonotype was seen a few times. The origin of this receptor is an adult who was a healthcare worker with PCR-confirmed SARS-CoV-2 infection or an uninfected control (not recorded which). Source: whole blood, taken at baseline. The chain employs TRBV7-9 and TRBJ2-1; no clear D gene. The CDR3 DNA sequence: TGTGCCAGCAGCTTAGGCCTACGCCACAATGAGCAGTTCTTC. This gives the protein CASSLGLRHNEQFF.